This entry lists 15 T cell receptor beta chains sequenced from one sample in a study of identical twins' blood T cells. MiXCR, applied by TCRdb to the 5' RACE reads, yields one record per CDR3 protein. Here the sample spans fewer than 450,000 distinct CDR3 sequences, about 28% being singletons. Sequencing was carried out using PBMCs. The receptors originated from a woman aged 18 to 55 in good health.

As to this clonotype: Just one base apart from a much larger clone, this may be a read error. The chain couples TRBV29-1 to TRBJ2-3; D is undetermined. The length of the CDR3 is 13 residues. Germline loops: CDR1 SQVTM, CDR2 ANQGSEA. For the CDR3, the DNA is TGCGGCGTTGGCCCAGGTTACACAGATACGCAGTATTTT. It encodes CGVGPGYTDTQYF.

This clonotype was counted at least ten times. The CDR3: CASSLRDAKNTEAFF. CDR3 DNA: TGTGCCAGCAGCCTCCGGGACGCCAAGAACACTGAAGCTTTCTTT. The rearrangement uses TRBV9 and TRBJ1-1, with D maybe TRBD1 (5 bases). Trimming pared 4 bases from V and 1 base from J, leaving 14 bases between. The CDR3 extends over 15 amino acids. Germline CDR1 and CDR2: SGDLS and YYNGEE.

This chain uses TRBV28 with TRBJ2-7; D gene unclear. V was cut by 11 bases and J by 2 bases, with 13 bases left in between. CDR3 length: 12 amino acids. Germline V gene lookup returns CDR1 MDHEN and CDR2 SYDVKM. Here the CDR3 DNA reads TGTGCCGGACGAGACTTAGCCTACGAGCAGTACTTC. Protein: CAGRDLAYEQYF.

The rearrangement uses TRBV3-1 and TRBJ2-2, with D tentatively TRBD2 (6 bases). The CDR3 has 14 amino acids. Germline CDR1 LGHDT, CDR2 YNNKEL (reference sequence). The ends were cut back, 1 base at V and 3 bases at J, with 6 bases in the middle. The CDR3, as DNA: TGTGCCAGCAGCCAAGGGGGGGACACCGGGGAGCTGTTTTTT. Its translation: CASSQGGDTGELFF.

About this clonotype itself: The junction shows a germline mismatch at one end, possibly a read error. The chain has TRBV5-1 and TRBJ2-2, with D unresolved. The CDR3 has 12 residues. Germline lookup yields CDR1 SGHRS and CDR2 YFSETQ. The CDR3 spells CVSSPFSGELFF. The CDR3 DNA reads as TGCGTCAGCAGCCCCTTCTCGGGGGAGCTGTTTTTT.

Concerning this clonotype itself: One junction end does not reproduce the germline sequence, and a read error may be involved. This chain connects TRBV19 to TRBJ1-5; D might be TRBD1 (5 bases). Germline V lookup: CDR1 LNHDA, CDR2 SQIVND (reference sequence). CDR3 length equals 17 residues. CDR3 sequence (DNA): TGTGCCAGTAGCATAGATGAGAGGGCGGGGCGCAATCAGCCCCAGCATTTT. Amino acid sequence: CASSIDERAGRNQPQHF. Full variable domain (outside the CDR3, taken from reference TRBV19 and TRBJ1-5): DGGITQSPKYLFRKEGQNVTLSCEQNLNHDAMYWYRQDPGQGLRLIYYSQIVNDFQKGDIAEGYSVSREKKESFPLTVTSAQKNPTAFYLCASSIDERAGRNQPQHFGDGTRLSIL.

The chain is built from TRBV29-1 and TRBJ2-7, with a possible D match to TRBD1 (6 bases). Germline CDR1 and CDR2: SQVTM and ANQGSEA. The CDR3 extends over 14 amino acids. Trimming stripped 3 bases from V and 0 bases from J, with 12 bases between. The DNA for the CDR3 is TGCAGCGTTGAGGCAGGGGTCAGCTCCTACGAGCAGTACTTC. It specifies CSVEAGVSSYEQYF.

This sequence joins TRBV20-1 and TRBJ1-5; 7 bases match TRBD1. The V gene's germline CDR1 is DFQATT and CDR2 SNEGSKA (reference sequence). The CDR3 is 17 amino acids. V lost 0 bases to trimming and J lost 5 bases; unmatched junction nucleotides: 13. This chain's CDR3 is CSARDQTGVNLHQPQHF. The CDR3 nucleotides read TGCAGTGCTAGAGATCAAACAGGGGTTAATCTTCATCAGCCCCAGCATTTT.

The chain is built from TRBV5-1 and TRBJ2-5; D gene unclear. There are 11 residues in the CDR3. The ends were cut back, 6 bases at V and 2 bases at J, with 5 bases in the middle. The germline CDR1 and CDR2 sequences are SGHRS and YFSETQ. The CDR3 region is CASTAQETQYF. The CDR3 bases are TGCGCCAGCACGGCACAAGAGACCCAGTACTTC.

The chain recombines TRBV6-4 with TRBJ1-1; maybe TRBD1 (5 bases). This CDR3 contains 13 residues. Per germline, CDR1 MRHNA and CDR2 SNTAGT. V was trimmed by 4 bases and J by 3 bases, leaving 9 bases between them. The CDR3 is CASSVRADTEAFF. The CDR3 coding sequence is TGTGCCAGCAGTGTCAGGGCGGACACTGAAGCTTTCTTT.

A few counts support this clonotype. CDR3 loop: CSVEDGALGAFF. In DNA form, the CDR3 reads TGCAGCGTTGAAGATGGGGCCCTGGGAGCTTTCTTT. The chain carries TRBV29-1 and TRBJ1-1; tentatively, D is TRBD1 (5 bases). CDR1 is SQVTM and CDR2 is ANQGSEA in the germline V gene. The CDR3 runs to 12 residues. Trimming shortened V by 0 bases and J by 10 bases, and 12 bases separated the two germline ends.

The V gene is TRBV6-6, the J gene TRBJ2-3; D unresolved. Looked up from germline, CDR1 is MNHNY and CDR2 is SVGAGI (reference sequence). The V gene lost 6 bases and the J gene lost 0 bases, with 10 bases spanning the gap. CDR3 length: 14 amino acids. The DNA for the CDR3 is TGTGCCAGCAGACCGACTGCTAGCACAGATACGCAGTATTTT. Translating it yields CASRPTASTDTQYF.

This clonotype has more than one count but fewer than ten. The chain joins TRBV19 to TRBJ1-4, with D maybe TRBD1 (5 bases). CDR3 size: 14 residues. The germline V gene has CDR1 LNHDA and CDR2 SQIVND (reference sequence). The ends were cut back, 8 bases at V and 3 bases at J, with 13 bases in the middle. The CDR3 DNA follows: TGTGCCAGTCTCCGGGGCGGTCCTAATGAAAAACTGTTTTTT. Amino acid sequence: CASLRGGPNEKLFF.

This clonotype was detected a few times. The gene calls are TRBV6-2 or TRBV6-3 and TRBJ2-2, with D maybe TRBD2 (5 bases). Germline CDR1 reads MNHEY; CDR2 reads SVGEGT. CDR3 length: 16 residues. V gave up 6 bases and J gave up 4 bases, with 18 bases separating them. The CDR3 nucleotides read TGTGCCAGCAGCCCCGATCGGAGGTTCTCCACCGGGGAGCTGTTTTTT. Encoded protein: CASSPDRRFSTGELFF.

The chain uses TRBV5-1 and TRBJ1-4; tentatively, D is TRBD1 (5 bases). The CDR3 runs to 16 residues. Germline CDR1 is SGHRS and CDR2 is YFSETQ. With 4 bases removed from V and 0 bases from J, the gap between germline ends came to 13 bases. Written as DNA, the CDR3 is TGCGCCAGCAGCGCGGGGACCCCTTCAACTAATGAAAAACTGTTTTTT. Protein product: CASSAGTPSTNEKLFF.